A selection of T cell receptor beta chains follows, all from one sample in a study of blood T cell repertoires in COVID-19. TCRdb keeps only in-frame clones here, not all; method: immunoSEQ multiplex PCR. The repertoire has about 220,000 clones, around 82% of them found once; the top ten carry approximately 2.5%. Material for sequencing was peripheral blood. Every receptor here comes from a woman in her sixties or seventies with acute or convalescent COVID-19. Both conserved end residues are part of each CDR3. The D gene is left open where the match is weak. Part of the rows lack a size; the others show once, few, many or a class for expanded clones.

abundance: -; j_gene: TRBJ1-4; v_gene: TRBV27; len: 16; d_gene: -; CDR3aa: CASSFGTWQGYEKLFF; CDR3nt: TGTGCCAGCAGTTTCGGTACTTGGCAGGGCTATGAAAAACTGTTTTTT
abundance: -; j_gene: TRBJ1-1; v_gene: TRBV19; len: 17; d_gene: -; CDR3aa: CASSRPPKTPMNTEAFF; CDR3nt: TGTGCCAGTAGCCGACCCCCAAAGACACCTATGAACACTGAAGCTTTCTTT
abundance: -; j_gene: TRBJ1-1; v_gene: TRBV4-1; len: 17; d_gene: -; CDR3aa: CASSQDPSGLRNTEAFF; CDR3nt: TGCGCCAGCAGCCAAGATCCCTCAGGCCTTAGGAACACTGAAGCTTTCTTT
abundance: -; j_gene: TRBJ1-6; v_gene: TRBV27; len: 16; d_gene: -; CDR3aa: CASTRTADDLNSPLHF; CDR3nt: TGTGCCAGCACAAGGACAGCGGACGACCTTAATTCACCCCTCCACTTT
abundance: -; j_gene: TRBJ1-1; v_gene: TRBV19; len: 14; d_gene: -; CDR3aa: CASTGTPRDTEAFF; CDR3nt: TGTGCCAGTACAGGCACCCCGAGGGACACTGAAGCTTTCTTT
abundance: -; j_gene: TRBJ1-2; v_gene: TRBV12-3/TRBV12-4; len: 12; d_gene: -; CDR3aa: CASNRGGYGYTF; CDR3nt: TGTGCCAGTAACCGGGGAGGATATGGCTACACCTTC
abundance: -; j_gene: TRBJ2-7; v_gene: TRBV11-2; len: 16; d_gene: -; CDR3aa: CASSPRDSGPIYEQYF; CDR3nt: TGTGCCAGCAGCCCACGGGACTCCGGACCTATCTACGAGCAGTACTTC
abundance: -; j_gene: TRBJ1-1; v_gene: TRBV7-8; len: 14; d_gene: TRBD1; CDR3aa: CASSPHWDRVVAFF; CDR3nt: TGTGCCAGCAGCCCGCACTGGGACAGGGTAGTTGCTTTCTTT
abundance: -; j_gene: TRBJ1-5; v_gene: TRBV6-5; len: 13; d_gene: -; CDR3aa: CASRPQGGQPQHF; CDR3nt: TGTGCCAGCAGACCACAGGGTGGCCAGCCCCAGCATTTT
abundance: -; j_gene: TRBJ2-1; v_gene: TRBV18; len: 16; d_gene: TRBD2; CDR3aa: CASSPGTSGGRNEQFF; CDR3nt: TGTGCCAGCTCACCCGGGACTAGCGGGGGGAGGAATGAGCAGTTCTTC
abundance: -; j_gene: TRBJ2-1; v_gene: TRBV2; len: 15; d_gene: -; CDR3aa: CASSDPGHLVNEQFF; CDR3nt: TGTGCCAGCAGTGATCCGGGACACTTAGTAAATGAGCAGTTCTTC
abundance: few; j_gene: TRBJ2-7; v_gene: TRBV5-1; len: 16; d_gene: -; CDR3aa: CASSLAPLGGAYEQYF; CDR3nt: TGCGCCAGCAGCTTGGCCCCCTTAGGGGGGGCCTACGAGCAGTACTTC
abundance: -; j_gene: TRBJ1-1; v_gene: TRBV7-8; len: 15; d_gene: -; CDR3aa: CASSLLGSSNTEAFF; CDR3nt: TGTGCCAGCAGCTTATTGGGGAGCTCGAACACTGAAGCTTTCTTT
abundance: -; j_gene: TRBJ2-1; v_gene: TRBV6-2/TRBV6-3; len: 17; d_gene: TRBD2; CDR3aa: CASSYQRGGPSYNEQFF; CDR3nt: TGTGCCAGCAGTTACCAGCGGGGGGGCCCGTCCTACAATGAGCAGTTCTTC
abundance: -; j_gene: TRBJ1-1; v_gene: TRBV6-5; len: 12; d_gene: -; CDR3aa: CASSHPTEEAFF; CDR3nt: TGTGCCAGCAGTCACCCGACAGAGGAAGCTTTCTTT
abundance: -; j_gene: TRBJ2-7; v_gene: TRBV6-1; len: 15; d_gene: TRBD1; CDR3aa: CASSETGTGVSEQYF; CDR3nt: TGTGCCAGCAGTGAAACCGGGACAGGGGTTTCCGAGCAGTACTTC
abundance: few; j_gene: TRBJ1-1; v_gene: TRBV5-1; len: 16; d_gene: -; CDR3aa: CASSLPPDRGKAEAFF; CDR3nt: TGCGCCAGCAGCTTGCCCCCGGACAGAGGAAAAGCTGAAGCTTTCTTT
abundance: -; j_gene: TRBJ1-5; v_gene: TRBV19; len: 14; d_gene: -; CDR3aa: CASTPAYSNQPQHF; CDR3nt: TGTGCCAGTACCCCCGCCTATAGCAATCAGCCCCAGCATTTT
abundance: -; j_gene: TRBJ1-6; v_gene: TRBV6-2/TRBV6-3; len: 14; d_gene: -; CDR3aa: CASSERASNSPLHF; CDR3nt: TGTGCCAGCAGCGAGAGGGCTTCGAATTCACCCCTCCACTTT
abundance: -; j_gene: TRBJ2-2; v_gene: TRBV6-1; len: 19; d_gene: -; CDR3aa: CASSGRRGRSFSNTGELFF; CDR3nt: TGTGCCAGCAGTGGACGGAGAGGGAGGTCGTTCTCCAACACCGGGGAGCTGTTTTTT
abundance: once; j_gene: TRBJ2-1; v_gene: TRBV9; len: 17; d_gene: TRBD2; CDR3aa: CASSVGLAGGEHNEQFF; CDR3nt: TGTGCCAGCAGCGTCGGACTAGCGGGGGGCGAACACAATGAGCAGTTCTTC
abundance: -; j_gene: TRBJ1-3; v_gene: TRBV6-6; len: 16; d_gene: TRBD1; CDR3aa: CASSRETGVTGNTIYF; CDR3nt: TGTGCCAGCAGTCGAGAAACAGGGGTCACTGGAAACACCATATATTTT
abundance: few; j_gene: TRBJ2-7; v_gene: TRBV6-6; len: 16; d_gene: TRBD2; CDR3aa: CASSRTSGGRNYEQYF; CDR3nt: TGTGCCAGCAGTCGGACTAGCGGGGGGCGCAACTACGAGCAGTACTTC
abundance: -; j_gene: TRBJ1-1; v_gene: TRBV5-1; len: 18; d_gene: TRBD1; CDR3aa: CASSSFHRTGSMNTEAFF; CDR3nt: TGCGCCAGCAGCTCGTTCCACCGGACAGGAAGTATGAACACTGAAGCTTTCTTT
abundance: once; j_gene: TRBJ1-2; v_gene: TRBV7-2; len: 11; d_gene: -; CDR3aa: CASSLEQDYTF; CDR3nt: TGTGCCAGCAGCTTAGAACAGGACTACACCTTC
abundance: -; j_gene: TRBJ2-1; v_gene: TRBV2; len: 14; d_gene: -; CDR3aa: CASSRSFRGDEQFF; CDR3nt: TGTGCCAGCAGTCGCAGCTTCCGAGGCGATGAGCAGTTCTTC
abundance: -; j_gene: TRBJ1-3; v_gene: TRBV30; len: 17; d_gene: TRBD1; CDR3aa: CAWSVDRVEFSGNTIYF; CDR3nt: TGTGCCTGGAGTGTCGACAGGGTAGAATTCTCTGGAAACACCATATATTTT
abundance: -; j_gene: TRBJ2-3; v_gene: TRBV13; len: 17; d_gene: TRBD2; CDR3aa: CASSLPSGGPSTDTQYF; CDR3nt: TGTGCCAGCAGCTTACCAAGCGGGGGGCCGAGCACAGATACGCAGTATTTT
abundance: -; j_gene: TRBJ1-4; v_gene: TRBV5-1; len: 14; d_gene: -; CDR3aa: CASSLVQGAGKLFF; CDR3nt: TGCGCCAGCAGCTTGGTACAGGGTGCCGGAAAACTGTTTTTT
abundance: once; j_gene: TRBJ1-1; v_gene: TRBV6-2/TRBV6-3; len: 13; d_gene: -; CDR3aa: CASSIQGYSEAFF; CDR3nt: TGTGCCAGCAGTATCCAGGGGTACTCTGAAGCTTTCTTT
abundance: -; j_gene: TRBJ1-3; v_gene: TRBV6-5; len: 15; d_gene: -; CDR3aa: CASRPGQPSGNTIYF; CDR3nt: TGTGCCAGCAGGCCCGGACAGCCCTCTGGAAACACCATATATTTT
abundance: -; j_gene: TRBJ1-2; v_gene: TRBV30; len: 15; d_gene: TRBD1; CDR3aa: CAWSRRGQGNYGYTF; CDR3nt: TGTGCCTGGAGCAGGAGGGGACAGGGGAACTATGGCTACACCTTC
abundance: -; j_gene: TRBJ1-2; v_gene: TRBV28; len: 13; d_gene: -; CDR3aa: CASSFQGAGGYTF; CDR3nt: TGTGCCAGCAGTTTTCAAGGGGCGGGAGGCTACACCTTC